A single sample gave rise to the 21 T cell receptor beta chains below, sequenced in a study of graft-versus-host responses after intestinal transplantation. This table comes from immunoSEQ multiplex PCR, and its TCRdb copy is limited to in-frame clones, with some not included. The table records fewer than 75,000 clones, 70% to 90% of them present only once. The source material was PBMCs, sampled 26 days after transplant. These receptors originate from a human patient who received an intestinal transplant, so some T cells may come from the graft donor.

CDR3 loop: CASSAPLIGGDRTDTQYF. In DNA form, the CDR3 reads TGTGCCAGCAGCGCTCCCCTCATTGGCGGGGACCGCACAGATACGCAGTATTTT. The rearrangement uses TRBV9 and TRBJ2-3; maybe TRBD2 (6 bases). In germline, CDR1 is SGDLS, CDR2 YYNGEE. The CDR3 contains 18 residues. V lost 3 bases and J lost 1, with 21 bases in between.

The genes are TRBV29-1 and TRBJ1-1, with 7 positions matching TRBD1. The CDR3 spans 13 residues. Germline V gives CDR1 SQVTM, CDR2 ANQGSEA. With 7 bases clipped from V and 0 bases from J, the junction kept 5 bases outside the gene matches. The CDR3 bases are TGCAGCGCGTCCGGGACAGTGAACACTGAAGCTTTCTTT. Protein sequence: CSASGTVNTEAFF.

The rearrangement uses TRBV9 and TRBJ2-5; 7 nucleotides line up with TRBD1. The CDR3 covers 15 residues. CDR1 SGDLS and CDR2 YYNGEE come from the germline V gene. After removal of 3 bases from V and 5 bases from J, the junction contained 10 bases not matched to a gene. CDR3 DNA: TGTGCCAGCAGCGCTAAGGGGGCGCCCCGGGAGACCCAGTACTTC. Protein: CASSAKGAPRETQYF.

J is TRBJ2-1 and V is TRBV5-1; possible D gene TRBD2, 6 bases. Germline V gene data show CDR1 as SGHRS and CDR2 as YFSETQ. The CDR3 covers 16 residues. The V end was cut by 4 bases, the J end by 2 bases, with 16 bases between. CDR3 DNA sequence: TGCGCCAGCAGCCCCTTTGGAGGGGCTCCCTACAATGAGCAGTTCTTC. Its protein is CASSPFGGAPYNEQFF.

This chain uses TRBV28 with TRBJ1-2, with D possibly matching TRBD1 (6 bases). The CDR3 loop spans 16 amino acids. Per germline, CDR1 MDHEN and CDR2 SYDVKM. The V end lost 6 bases, the J end lost 1 base, and 18 bases lay between the germline ends. CDR3 loop: CASSGGPGFLNYGYTF. The CDR3 coding sequence is TGTGCCAGCAGCGGGGGGCCCGGCTTTCTTAACTATGGCTACACCTTC.

The chain has TRBV14 and TRBJ2-5; 9 nucleotides align to TRBD2. CDR1 is SGHDN and CDR2 is FVKESK in the germline V gene. With V trimmed by 3 bases and J by 1 base, 3 bases remained unmatched. The CDR3 has 15 amino acids. DNA of the CDR3: TGTGCCAGCAGCCACCGCGGGGGGGGCCAAGAGACCCAGTACTTC. Translated: CASSHRGGGQETQYF.

The chain joins TRBV11-2 to TRBJ2-7; D is uncertain. V lost 5 bases, J lost 3 bases, and 11 bases lay in between. The CDR3 is made up of 13 amino acids. Per the germline V gene, CDR1 is SGHAT and CDR2 is FQNNGV. CDR3 sequence (DNA): TGTGCCAGCAGCCTGGCGACGGGCTACGAGCAGTACTTC. This encodes CASSLATGYEQYF.

The genes are TRBV4-1 and TRBJ2-2; D remains ambiguous. CDR1 and CDR2 (germline): MGHRA, YSYEKL. V was trimmed by 2 bases and J by 1 base, leaving 5 bases between them. The CDR3 totals 14 residues. This CDR3 reads CASSQRENTGELFF. CDR3 DNA: TGCGCCAGCAGCCAAAGAGAGAACACCGGGGAGCTGTTTTTT.

The chain uses TRBV29-1 and TRBJ1-2, with D perhaps matching TRBD1 (5 bases). Trimming removed 4 bases from V and 7 bases from J, with 10 bases in between. From germline, CDR1 is SQVTM and CDR2 ANQGSEA. The CDR3 is 11 amino acids. The CDR3: CSVAQGGGYTF. As DNA, the CDR3 is TGCAGCGTTGCGCAGGGCGGTGGCTACACCTTC.

The sample holds a few counts of this clone. The rearrangement joins TRBV30 to TRBJ2-1, with 7 bases identical to TRBD2. Germline V lookup: CDR1 GTSNPN, CDR2 SVGIG (reference sequence). The CDR3 has 13 amino acids. Germline trimming cut 2 bases from V and 4 bases from J; bases unmatched to any gene: 2. The CDR3 nucleotides are TGTGCCTGGAGTTGGGGGGGATACAATGAGCAGTTCTTC. The encoded protein is CAWSWGGYNEQFF. The full variable domain, completed using reference TRBV30 and TRBJ2-1, is SQTIHQWPATLVQPVGSPLSLECTVEGTSNPNLYWYRQAAGRGLQLLFYSVGIGQISSEVPQNLSASRPQDRQFILSSKKLLLSDSGFYLCAWSWGGYNEQFFGPGTRLTVL.

The chain uses TRBV10-3 and TRBJ1-5; D is unresolved. In germline, CDR1 is ENHRY, CDR2 SYGVKD. V dropped 0 bases and J dropped 6 bases, with 6 bases sitting between them. The CDR3 length is 13 residues. For the CDR3, the DNA is TGTGCCATCAGTGAGTCCTCCCCTCAGCCCCAGCATTTT. It translates to CAISESSPQPQHF.

CDR3 loop: CASSTGHLYGYTF. CDR3 in DNA: TGTGCCAGCAGTACTGGTCACCTCTATGGCTACACCTTC. The V gene is TRBV28, the J gene TRBJ1-2; no reliable D call. V lost 5 bases to trimming and J lost 4 bases, with 11 bases between them. The CDR3 length is 13 residues. CDR1 is MDHEN and CDR2 is SYDVKM in the germline V gene.

The CDR3 DNA follows: TGTGCCAGCAGTCGACAAGGAATAGGGACAGTCAATCAGCCCCAGCATTTT. Translation: CASSRQGIGTVNQPQHF. The rearrangement joins TRBV28 to TRBJ1-5, with 7 bases lining up with TRBD1. The germline gives CDR1 MDHEN, CDR2 SYDVKM. The CDR3 consists of 17 residues. With 5 bases clipped from V and 3 bases from J, the junction kept 13 bases outside the gene matches.

The chain employs TRBV19 and TRBJ2-5; perhaps TRBD2 as D (6 bases). Per the germline V gene, CDR1 is LNHDA and CDR2 is SQIVND (reference sequence). V was cut by 0 bases and J by 7 bases, with 18 bases left in between. The length of the CDR3 is 16 residues. CDR3 amino acids: CASSIDHRRPRGTQYF. The CDR3 region has the DNA TGTGCCAGTAGTATAGATCATCGACGGCCGCGGGGGACCCAGTACTTC.

The chain employs TRBV30 and TRBJ1-2; D is unresolved. Trimming took 3 bases from V and 9 from J, leaving 11 bases between them. The CDR3 totals 11 residues. Germline values: CDR1 GTSNPN, CDR2 SVGIG (reference sequence). The CDR3 DNA reads as TGTGCCTGGAGCGGGGTTTCGAGCTACACCTTC. Translated: CAWSGVSSYTF. The complete variable domain, with remaining parts taken from reference TRBV30 and TRBJ1-2, reads SQTIHQWPATLVQPVGSPLSLECTVEGTSNPNLYWYRQAAGRGLQLLFYSVGIGQISSEVPQNLSASRPQDRQFILSSKKLLLSDSGFYLCAWSGVSSYTFGSGTRLTVV.

This clone was seen a few times. The V and J genes are TRBV2 and TRBJ2-7; maybe TRBD2 (5 bases). The CDR3 spans 14 residues. Germline CDR1 SNHLY, CDR2 FYNNEI. V was pared by 4 bases and J by 0 bases, with 10 bases between. The CDR3: CASSAHSGSYEQYF. The DNA of the CDR3 is TGTGCCAGCAGTGCCCACAGCGGCTCCTACGAGCAGTACTTC.

J is TRBJ2-1 and V is TRBV4-1, with a weak D call TRBD1 (5 bases). V dropped 0 bases and J dropped 13 bases, with 10 bases sitting between them. Germline-derived CDR1 and CDR2 are MGHRA and YSYEKL. The CDR3 contains 12 residues. CDR3 sequence reads: CASSQDLQEQFF. CDR3 bases: TGCGCCAGCAGCCAAGATCTACAGGAACAGTTCTTC.

This chain joins TRBV28 and TRBJ2-1; a weak D match, TRBD2 (6 bases). Trimming shortened V by 3 bases and J by 0 bases, and 9 bases separated the two germline ends. This CDR3 has 15 amino acids. Germline V gives CDR1 MDHEN, CDR2 SYDVKM. In DNA, the CDR3 is TGTGCCAGCAGTTTTAGAGCGGGCTCCTACAATGAGCAGTTCTTC. Amino acid sequence: CASSFRAGSYNEQFF.

V gene TRBV27 combines with J gene TRBJ2-5; 10 positions match TRBD1. The J call may be in error: the DNA end matches TRBJ2-7 better. This CDR3 contains 14 residues. From germline, CDR1 is MNHEY and CDR2 SMNVEV (reference sequence). The CDR3 coding sequence is TGTGCCAGCAGTTTCGACAGGGGGCGGTACGAGCAGTACTTC. It translates to CASSFDRGRYEQYF.

The chain uses TRBV5-1 and TRBJ1-2; 12 bases are shared with TRBD1. Looked up from germline, CDR1 is SGHRS and CDR2 is YFSETQ. Germline trimming cut 0 bases from V and 4 bases from J; bases unmatched to any gene: 10. The CDR3 consists of 18 residues. The CDR3 region is CASSLGPGQGAFGYGYTF. The CDR3 DNA follows: TGCGCCAGCAGCTTGGGACCGGGACAGGGGGCGTTTGGCTATGGCTACACCTTC.

CDR3 nucleotides: TGTGCCAGCAGCTCCCATTACAATGAGCAGTTCTTC. Its translation is CASSSHYNEQFF. This chain joins TRBV7-8 and TRBJ2-1, with unresolved D. Per the germline V gene, CDR1 is SGHVS and CDR2 is FQNEAQ. The CDR3 covers 12 residues. V gave up 4 bases and J gave up 4 bases, with 5 bases separating them.